This T cell receptor (beta chain) was identified during a study of type 1 regulatory T cells. Study background: T-allo10 is a Tr1-enriched, alloantigen-specific CD4 T cell product made in vitro.

The CDR3 runs to 16 residues. In germline, CDR1 is LNHDA, CDR2 SQIVND (reference sequence). V dropped 5 bases and J dropped 3 bases, with 17 bases sitting between them. TCRdb analysed the reads with MiXCR anew, one entry per CDR3 protein. The repertoire holds 90,000 to 100,000 distinct CDR3 sequences, with about a third as singletons. The material sequenced was CD4+ T cells, either the whole sample or a sorted fraction (not recorded which). This sequence joins TRBV19 and TRBJ2-1, with D tentatively TRBD1 (5 bases). This TCR came from a human donor in good health. The CDR3 DNA reads as TGTGCCAGTAGTGCCCATATTGGGGCCGGCTACAATGAGCAGTTCTTC. As protein: CASSAHIGAGYNEQFF.